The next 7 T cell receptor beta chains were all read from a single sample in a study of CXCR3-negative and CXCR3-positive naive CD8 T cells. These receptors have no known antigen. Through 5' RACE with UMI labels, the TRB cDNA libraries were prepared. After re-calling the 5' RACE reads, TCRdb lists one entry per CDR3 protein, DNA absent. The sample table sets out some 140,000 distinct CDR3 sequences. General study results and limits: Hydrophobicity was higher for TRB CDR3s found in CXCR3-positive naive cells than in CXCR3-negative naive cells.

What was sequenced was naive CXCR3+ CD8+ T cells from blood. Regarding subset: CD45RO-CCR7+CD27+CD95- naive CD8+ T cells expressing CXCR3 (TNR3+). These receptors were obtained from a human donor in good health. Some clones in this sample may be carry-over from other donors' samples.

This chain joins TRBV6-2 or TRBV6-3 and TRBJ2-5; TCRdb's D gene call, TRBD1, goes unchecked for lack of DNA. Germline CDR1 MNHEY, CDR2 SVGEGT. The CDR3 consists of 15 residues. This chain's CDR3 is CASSYSSGGQETQYF.

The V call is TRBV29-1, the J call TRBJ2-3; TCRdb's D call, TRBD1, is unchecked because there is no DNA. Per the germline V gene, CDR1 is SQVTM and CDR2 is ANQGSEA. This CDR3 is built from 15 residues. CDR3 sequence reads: CSISDRGHFTDTQYF.

The CDR3 region is CASSSGARHPNTEAFF. The chain employs TRBV21-1 and TRBJ1-1; absent DNA, TCRdb's TRBD1 call cannot be checked. TRBV21-1 is labeled a pseudogene. CDR3 length equals 16 residues.

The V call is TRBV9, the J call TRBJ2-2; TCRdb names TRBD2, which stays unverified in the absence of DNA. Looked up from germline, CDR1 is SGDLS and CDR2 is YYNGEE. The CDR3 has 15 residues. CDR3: CASSGISPAGGELFF.

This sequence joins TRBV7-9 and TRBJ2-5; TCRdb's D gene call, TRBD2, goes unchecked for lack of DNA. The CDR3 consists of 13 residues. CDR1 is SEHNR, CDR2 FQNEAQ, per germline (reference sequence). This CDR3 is CASSGTIQETQYF.

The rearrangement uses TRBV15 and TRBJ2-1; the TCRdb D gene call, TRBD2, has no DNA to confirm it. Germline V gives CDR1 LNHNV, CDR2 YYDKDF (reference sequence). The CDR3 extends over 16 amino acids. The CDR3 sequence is CATSPRTSGSYNEQFF.

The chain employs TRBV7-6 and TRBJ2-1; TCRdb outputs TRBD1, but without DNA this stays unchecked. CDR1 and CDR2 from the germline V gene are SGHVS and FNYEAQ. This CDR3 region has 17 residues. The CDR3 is CASSFLDRGAIYNEQFF.